This T cell receptor (beta chain) was found in a study of blood T cell repertoires in COVID-19. Method: immunoSEQ multiplex PCR; TCRdb's copy keeps in-frame clones and lacks some. This repertoire shows about 190,000 clones, 65% to 85% found once; its top ten account for roughly 3.2%. Across under 25 US areas, participants ranged in age from about 18 to 90 years. Participants' own reports of clinical history determined their cohort assignment. Recovered status applied to Cohort 3 donors who had two consecutive negative PCRs. It also applied to those with clearance or with symptom resolution. Trimming cost V 6 bases and J 0 bases, with 11 bases left between them. The CDR3 runs 14 residues. The V gene's germline CDR1 is MNHEY and CDR2 SVGEGT.

J is TRBJ1-1 and V is TRBV6-2 or TRBV6-3; no definite D call. The sequence derives from a woman in her thirties who had recovered from COVID-19. The sample consisted of PBMCs or T cells enriched from blood (not recorded which). CDR3 amino acids: CASSSPGVNTEAFF. The DNA of the CDR3 is TGTGCCAGCAGCTCCCCCGGGGTGAACACTGAAGCTTTCTTT.